These 21 T cell receptor beta chains share one sample of origin, sequenced in a study of T cells after somatic rescue of genetic block. Produced via immunoSEQ multiplex PCR; TCRdb's table is partial and in-frame only. The data hold under 150,000 clones, with around nine tenths observed a single time. Input material: peripheral blood mononuclear cells (PBMCs). These receptors all come from a woman in her late teens or twenties.

The chain is built from TRBV7-2 and TRBJ2-5, with D uncertain. V was trimmed by 3 bases and J by 3 bases, leaving 5 bases between them. Germline values: CDR1 SGHTA, CDR2 FQGNSA. The CDR3 covers 12 residues. As DNA, the CDR3 is TGTGCCAGCAGCTTTCAGAAAGAGACCCAGTACTTC. Its translation is CASSFQKETQYF.

The V and J genes are TRBV5-4 and TRBJ2-7; 9 bases are a match to TRBD1. The ends lost 0 bases at V and 4 bases at J; junction bases unmatched: 2. This CDR3 has 14 amino acids. Germline lookup yields CDR1 SGHNT and CDR2 YYREEE (reference sequence). As DNA, the CDR3 is TGTGCCAGCAGCTTGGACAGGGGGCCGTACGAGCAGTACTTC. Protein sequence: CASSLDRGPYEQYF.

In its sample, this clone was seen once. CDR3 DNA sequence: TGTGCCAGCAGCTTATCAGGGGGACTGGCCAAAAACATTCAGTACTTC. Translated, it gives CASSLSGGLAKNIQYF. This chain links TRBV11-2 with TRBJ2-4; possible D gene TRBD1, 7 bases. CDR1 and CDR2 from the germline V gene are SGHAT and FQNNGV. V lost 2 bases and J lost 1, with 12 bases in between. CDR3 length equals 16 residues.

This clone was recorded once. This rearrangement joins TRBV29-1 to TRBJ2-2, with TRBD1 matching 10 bases. CDR3 length equals 13 residues. Germline assignment: CDR1 SQVTM and CDR2 ANQGSEA. The J segment lost 5 bases and the V segment lost 6 bases, leaving 3 bases of the junction unmatched. The CDR3 protein is CSVTGGFTGELFF. The CDR3, as DNA: TGCAGCGTGACAGGGGGCTTTACCGGGGAGCTGTTTTTT.

The chain is built from TRBV10-3 and TRBJ1-5; D is perhaps TRBD1 (5 bases). V gave up 6 bases and J gave up 4 bases, with 10 bases separating them. Germline V gives CDR1 ENHRY, CDR2 SYGVKD. CDR3 length equals 13 residues. The CDR3 sequence is CAISRDSNQPQHF. CDR3 sequence (DNA): TGTGCCATCAGCAGGGATTCGAATCAGCCCCAGCATTTT.

The chain links TRBV7-3 to TRBJ2-4, with D possibly being TRBD1 or TRBD2 (5 bases each). The V and J ends lost 0 bases and 8 bases respectively, with 8 bases between them. Germline values: CDR1 SGHTA, CDR2 FQGTGA. The CDR3 is made up of 13 amino acids. The CDR3 sequence: CASSLTRGDIQYF. DNA of the CDR3: TGTGCCAGCAGCTTAACGAGGGGAGACATTCAGTACTTC.

This chain links TRBV6-5 with TRBJ2-7, with D perhaps given as TRBD1 or TRBD2 (6 bases each). V lost 3 bases and J 5 bases, leaving 14 bases between the germline ends. The CDR3 runs 14 residues. Germline CDR1 and CDR2: MNHEY and SVGAGI. The CDR3 reads CASSYNREVHEQYF. The CDR3 DNA reads TGTGCCAGCAGTTATAACAGGGAGGTCCACGAGCAGTACTTC.

The chain links TRBV6-1 to TRBJ1-3; the D gene is possibly TRBD1 (5 bases). Germline V gene lookup returns CDR1 MNHNS and CDR2 SASEGT. The CDR3 length is 13 residues. V was shortened by 7 bases and J by 2 bases, with 9 bases between the two germline ends. The CDR3 sequence is CASTQGPGNTIYF. As DNA, the CDR3 is TGTGCCAGCACCCAGGGTCCTGGAAACACCATATATTTT.

This clone was detected only once. This rearrangement joins TRBV28 to TRBJ2-6; the D gene is possibly TRBD1 (6 bases). Trimming removed 5 bases from V and 1 base from J, with 6 bases in between. Looked up from germline, CDR1 is MDHEN and CDR2 is SYDVKM. CDR3 length equals 14 residues. The CDR3 here is CASSQGSGANVLTF. CDR3 DNA sequence: TGTGCCAGCAGTCAGGGGTCTGGGGCCAACGTCCTGACTTTC.

CDR3 sequence: CASSLVGDAVGIEQYF. Here the CDR3 DNA reads TGTGCCAGCAGCTTGGTGGGGGACGCGGTGGGGATCGAGCAGTACTTC. This sequence joins TRBV5-6 and TRBJ2-7; D may match TRBD1 or TRBD2 (5 bases each). This CDR3 region has 16 residues. V was cut by 0 bases and J by 6 bases, with 19 bases left in between. Germline CDR1 is SGHDT and CDR2 is YYEEEE. The complete variable domain, with remaining parts taken from reference TRBV5-6 and TRBJ2-7, reads DAGVTQSPTHLIKTRGQQVTLRCSPKSGHDTVSWYQQALGQGPQFIFQYYEEEERQRGNFPDRFSGHQFPNYSSELNVNALLLGDSALYLCASSLVGDAVGIEQYFGPGTRLTVT.

The chain is built from TRBV28 and TRBJ1-1; possibly TRBD1 for D (5 bases). Germline loops: CDR1 MDHEN, CDR2 SYDVKM. The CDR3 runs to 10 residues. Deletions cut 10 bases from V and 5 bases from J, with 8 bases between. The CDR3 sequence is CAIRGTEAFF. The CDR3 DNA follows: TGTGCCATCCGGGGGACTGAAGCTTTCTTT.

J is TRBJ1-6 and V is TRBV27; tentative D call: TRBD1 (5 bases). The CDR3 sequence is 14 residues long. Germline-derived CDR1 and CDR2 are MNHEY and SMNVEV (reference sequence). Between the trimmed V and J ends, which lost 6 bases and 10 bases, there was a span of 16 bases. The CDR3 coding sequence is TGTGCCAGCAGGAGACGGACACGGGGGTCACCCCTCCACTTT. Translated: CASRRRTRGSPLHF.

The chain combines TRBV19 with TRBJ2-3; 8 positions agree with TRBD2. Per the germline V gene, CDR1 is LNHDA and CDR2 is SQIVND (reference sequence). After removal of 3 bases from V and 4 bases from J, the junction contained 0 bases not matched to a gene. The CDR3 runs to 13 residues. The CDR3 region is CASSIGGADTQYF. The CDR3 DNA follows: TGTGCCAGTAGTATCGGGGGGGCAGATACGCAGTATTTT.

The CDR3 loop is CASSAQTGRPQPQHF. CDR3 coding DNA: TGTGCCAGCAGTGCCCAGACAGGACGACCTCAGCCCCAGCATTTT. The chain combines TRBV28 with TRBJ1-5; perhaps TRBD1 as D (6 bases). Between the trimmed V and J ends, which lost 5 bases and 6 bases, there was a span of 17 bases. The germline V gene encodes CDR1 MDHEN and CDR2 SYDVKM. The CDR3 sequence is 15 residues long.

The chain combines TRBV7-6 with TRBJ2-5; 11 positions agree with TRBD2. After removal of 5 bases from V and 5 bases from J, the junction contained 7 bases not matched to a gene. The CDR3 loop spans 15 amino acids. Per the germline V gene, CDR1 is SGHVS and CDR2 is FNYEAQ. Here the CDR3 reads CASSLSGGAGETQYF. CDR3 bases: TGTGCCAGCAGCCTTAGCGGGGGGGCAGGGGAGACCCAGTACTTC.

The V and J genes are TRBV11-2 and TRBJ1-4, with D possibly matching TRBD1 (5 bases). Germline lookup yields CDR1 SGHAT and CDR2 FQNNGV. The CDR3 loop spans 15 amino acids. Trimming removed 5 bases at V and 4 bases at J, with 14 bases between. CDR3 protein: CASSTGRGFNEKLFF. CDR3 in DNA: TGTGCCAGCAGCACCGGACGGGGCTTTAATGAAAAACTGTTTTTT.

The rearrangement joins TRBV30 to TRBJ1-2, with D perhaps TRBD1 (6 bases). From germline, CDR1 is GTSNPN and CDR2 SVGIG (reference sequence). The CDR3 totals 12 residues. V was cut by 3 bases and J by 7 bases, with 12 bases left in between. The CDR3 is CAWRFGQRGYTF. The CDR3 DNA reads as TGTGCCTGGAGGTTTGGACAGCGTGGCTACACCTTC.

CDR3 protein: CASSLGLRDYGYTF. The DNA of the CDR3 is TGTGCCAGCAGCTTGGGACTAAGGGACTATGGCTACACCTTC. This rearrangement joins TRBV5-6 to TRBJ1-2; D remains unclear. CDR1 SGHDT and CDR2 YYEEEE come from the germline V gene. The length of the CDR3 is 14 residues. The V and J ends lost 0 bases and 3 bases respectively, with 9 bases between them.

This clone was seen only once. The V and J genes are TRBV5-5 and TRBJ1-2; 7 nucleotides align to TRBD1. The germline CDR1 and CDR2 sequences are SGHKS and YYEKEE (reference sequence). The CDR3 runs to 15 residues. V trimming: 4 bases; J trimming: 8 bases; junction bases outside the gene matches: 14. In DNA form, the CDR3 reads TGTGCCAGCAGCCAGGGGGACGGTTCAGGAGGAGGCTACACCTTC. Translation gives CASSQGDGSGGGYTF. The full variable domain, with the rest looked up from reference TRBV5-5 and TRBJ1-2, is DAGVTQSPTHLIKTRGQQVTLRCSPISGHKSVSWYQQVLGQGPQFIFQYYEKEERGRGNFPDRFSARQFPNYSSELNVNALLLGDSALYLCASSQGDGSGGGYTFGSGTRLTVV.

The chain recombines TRBV30 with TRBJ2-7; perhaps TRBD2 as D (6 bases). The CDR3 is made up of 12 amino acids. The V end was cut by 2 bases, the J end by 6 bases, with 11 bases between. Per germline, CDR1 GTSNPN and CDR2 SVGIG (reference sequence). The CDR3 DNA sequence: TGTGCCTGGAGTCCCTCAGCGGGCGAGCAGTACTTC. It specifies CAWSPSAGEQYF.

CDR3 sequence: CASSLFSGAGETQYF. CDR3 nucleotide sequence: TGTGCCAGCAGCTTATTTTCTGGGGCCGGAGAGACCCAGTACTTC. The gene calls are TRBV13 and TRBJ2-5; TRBD1 is a possible D gene (5 bases). This CDR3 is 15 amino acids long. The V gene lost 2 bases and the J gene lost 4 bases, with 14 bases spanning the gap. The germline CDR1 and CDR2 sequences are PRHDT and FYEKMQ (reference sequence).